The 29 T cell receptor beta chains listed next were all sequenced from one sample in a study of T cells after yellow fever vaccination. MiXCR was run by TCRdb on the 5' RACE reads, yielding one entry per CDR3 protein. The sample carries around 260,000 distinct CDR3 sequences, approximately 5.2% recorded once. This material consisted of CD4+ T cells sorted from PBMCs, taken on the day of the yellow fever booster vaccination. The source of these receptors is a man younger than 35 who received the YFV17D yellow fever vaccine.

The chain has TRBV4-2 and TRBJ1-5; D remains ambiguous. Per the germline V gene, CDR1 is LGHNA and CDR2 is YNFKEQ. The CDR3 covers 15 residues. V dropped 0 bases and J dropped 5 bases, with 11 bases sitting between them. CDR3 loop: CASSQDGQDYQPQHF. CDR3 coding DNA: TGTGCCAGCAGCCAAGATGGCCAGGATTATCAGCCCCAGCATTTT.

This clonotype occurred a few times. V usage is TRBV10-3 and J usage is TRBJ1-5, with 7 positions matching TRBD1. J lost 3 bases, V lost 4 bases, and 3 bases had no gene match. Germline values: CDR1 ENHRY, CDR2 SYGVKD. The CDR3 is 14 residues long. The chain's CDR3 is CAISGGTVNQPQHF. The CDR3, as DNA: TGTGCCATCAGTGGGGGGACAGTCAATCAGCCCCAGCATTTT.

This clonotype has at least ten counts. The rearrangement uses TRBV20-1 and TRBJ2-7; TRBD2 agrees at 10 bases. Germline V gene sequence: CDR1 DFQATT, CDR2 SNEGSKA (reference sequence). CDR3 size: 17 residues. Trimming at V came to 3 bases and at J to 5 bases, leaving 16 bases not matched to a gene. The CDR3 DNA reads TGCAGTGCTAGCCCGATAACTAGCGGGGTAGGTAACCACGAGCAGTACGTC. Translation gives CSASPITSGVGNHEQYV.

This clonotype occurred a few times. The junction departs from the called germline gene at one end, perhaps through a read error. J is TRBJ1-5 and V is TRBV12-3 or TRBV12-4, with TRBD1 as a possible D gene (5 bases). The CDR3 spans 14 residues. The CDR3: CASGFGEGNQPQHF. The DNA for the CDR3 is TGTGCCAGCGGTTTCGGGGAGGGGAATCAGCCCCAGCATTTT.

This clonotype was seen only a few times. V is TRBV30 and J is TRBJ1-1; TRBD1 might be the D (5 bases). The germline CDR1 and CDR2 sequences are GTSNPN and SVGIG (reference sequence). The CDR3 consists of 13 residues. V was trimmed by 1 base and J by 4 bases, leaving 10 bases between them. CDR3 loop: CAWSAGTVTEAFF. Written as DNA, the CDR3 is TGTGCCTGGAGTGCGGGGACCGTCACTGAAGCTTTCTTT.

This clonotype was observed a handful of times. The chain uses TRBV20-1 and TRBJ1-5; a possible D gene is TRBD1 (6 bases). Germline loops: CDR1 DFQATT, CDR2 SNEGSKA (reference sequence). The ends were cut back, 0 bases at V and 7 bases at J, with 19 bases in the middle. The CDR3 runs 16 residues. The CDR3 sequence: CSARDRVRGNQQPQHF. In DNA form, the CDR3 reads TGCAGTGCTAGAGATCGCGTCAGGGGAAATCAACAGCCCCAGCATTTT.

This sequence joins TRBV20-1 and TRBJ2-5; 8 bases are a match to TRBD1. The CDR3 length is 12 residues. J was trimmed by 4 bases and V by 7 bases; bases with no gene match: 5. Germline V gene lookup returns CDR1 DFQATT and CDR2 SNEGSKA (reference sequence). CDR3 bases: TGCAGTGGACAGGGGTTCCGAGAGACCCAGTACTTC. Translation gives CSGQGFRETQYF.

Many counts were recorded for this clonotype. In DNA form, the CDR3 reads TGTGCCAGCACTCTGCTAGGCACCGAGGGCTACACCTTC. It encodes CASTLLGTEGYTF. This chain links TRBV3-1 with TRBJ1-2; no definite D call. V was shortened by 7 bases and J by 8 bases, with 17 bases between the two germline ends. The germline V gene encodes CDR1 LGHDT and CDR2 YNNKEL (reference sequence). This CDR3 has 13 amino acids. Based on the CDR3 plus reference TRBV3-1 and TRBJ1-2, the full variable domain is DTAVSQTPKYLVTQMGNDKSIKCEQNLGHDTMYWYKQDSKKFLKIMFSYNNKELIINETVPNRFSPKSPDKAHLNLHINSLELGDSAVYFCASTLLGTEGYTFGSGTRLTVV.

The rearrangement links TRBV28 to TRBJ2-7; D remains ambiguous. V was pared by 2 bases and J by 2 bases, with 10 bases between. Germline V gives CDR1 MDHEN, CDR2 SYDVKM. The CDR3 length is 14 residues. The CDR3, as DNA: TGTGCCAGCAGTTTAAGATTTAACCCCTACGAGCAGTACGTC. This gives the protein CASSLRFNPYEQYV.

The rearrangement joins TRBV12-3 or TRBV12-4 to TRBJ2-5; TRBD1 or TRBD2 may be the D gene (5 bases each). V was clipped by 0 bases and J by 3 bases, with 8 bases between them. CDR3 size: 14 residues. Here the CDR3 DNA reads TGTGCCAGCAGTTTAGCGCAGGGAGAAGAGACCCAGTACTTC. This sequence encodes CASSLAQGEETQYF.

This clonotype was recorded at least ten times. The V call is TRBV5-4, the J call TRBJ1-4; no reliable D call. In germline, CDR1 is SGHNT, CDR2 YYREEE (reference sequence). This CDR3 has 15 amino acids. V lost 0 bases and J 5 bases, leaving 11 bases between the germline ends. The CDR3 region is CASSLDNGRNEKLFF. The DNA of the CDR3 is TGTGCCAGCAGCTTGGATAACGGCCGAAATGAAAAACTGTTTTTT.

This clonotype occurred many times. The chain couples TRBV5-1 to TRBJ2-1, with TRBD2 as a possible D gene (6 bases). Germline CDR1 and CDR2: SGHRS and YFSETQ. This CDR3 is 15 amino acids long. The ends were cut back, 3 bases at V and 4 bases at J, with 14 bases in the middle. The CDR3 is CASSSTVGGYNEQFF. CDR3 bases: TGCGCCAGCAGCTCCACCGTGGGGGGATACAATGAGCAGTTCTTC.

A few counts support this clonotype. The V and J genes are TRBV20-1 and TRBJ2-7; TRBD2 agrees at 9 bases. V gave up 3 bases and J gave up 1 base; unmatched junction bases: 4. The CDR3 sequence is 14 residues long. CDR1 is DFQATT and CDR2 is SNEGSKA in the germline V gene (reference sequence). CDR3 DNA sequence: TGCAGTGCTAGGAGAGCGGGGGGATCCTACGAGCAGTACTTC. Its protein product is CSARRAGGSYEQYF.

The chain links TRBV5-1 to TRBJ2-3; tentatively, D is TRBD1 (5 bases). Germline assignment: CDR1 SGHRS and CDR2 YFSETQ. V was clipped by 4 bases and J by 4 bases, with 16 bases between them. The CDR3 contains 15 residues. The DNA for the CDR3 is TGCGCCAGCAGCGACCCCAGGGCTGGGGCAGATACGCAGTATTTT. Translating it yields CASSDPRAGADTQYF.

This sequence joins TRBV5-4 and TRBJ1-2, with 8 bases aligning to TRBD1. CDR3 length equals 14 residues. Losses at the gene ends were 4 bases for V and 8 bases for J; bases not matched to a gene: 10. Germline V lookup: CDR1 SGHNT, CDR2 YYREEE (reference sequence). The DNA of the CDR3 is TGTGCCAGCAGCAGCATACAGGGGGGCGAGGGCTACACCTTC. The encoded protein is CASSSIQGGEGYTF.

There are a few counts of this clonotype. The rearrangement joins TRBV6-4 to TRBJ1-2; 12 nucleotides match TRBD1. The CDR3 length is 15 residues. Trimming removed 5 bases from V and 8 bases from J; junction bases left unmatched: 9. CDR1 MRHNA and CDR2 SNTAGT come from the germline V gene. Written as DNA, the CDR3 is TGTGCCAGCAGTCCTGAGGGACAGGGGGCCTACGGCTACACCTTC. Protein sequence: CASSPEGQGAYGYTF.

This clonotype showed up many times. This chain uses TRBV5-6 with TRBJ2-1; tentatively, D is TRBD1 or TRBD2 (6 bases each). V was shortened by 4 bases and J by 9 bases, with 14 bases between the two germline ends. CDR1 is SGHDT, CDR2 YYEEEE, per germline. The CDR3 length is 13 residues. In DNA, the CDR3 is TGTGCCAGCAGCAGACAAAGGGGGGTTGAGCAGTTCTTC. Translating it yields CASSRQRGVEQFF.

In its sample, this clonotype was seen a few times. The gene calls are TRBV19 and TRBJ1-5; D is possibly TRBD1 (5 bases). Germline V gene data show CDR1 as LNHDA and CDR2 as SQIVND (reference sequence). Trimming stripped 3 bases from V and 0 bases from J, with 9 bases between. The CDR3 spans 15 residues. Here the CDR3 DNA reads TGTGCCAGTAGTATTGGACACTATAGCAATCAGCCCCAGCATTTT. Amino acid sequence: CASSIGHYSNQPQHF. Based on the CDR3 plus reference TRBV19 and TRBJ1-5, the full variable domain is DGGITQSPKYLFRKEGQNVTLSCEQNLNHDAMYWYRQDPGQGLRLIYYSQIVNDFQKGDIAEGYSVSREKKESFPLTVTSAQKNPTAFYLCASSIGHYSNQPQHFGDGTRLSIL.

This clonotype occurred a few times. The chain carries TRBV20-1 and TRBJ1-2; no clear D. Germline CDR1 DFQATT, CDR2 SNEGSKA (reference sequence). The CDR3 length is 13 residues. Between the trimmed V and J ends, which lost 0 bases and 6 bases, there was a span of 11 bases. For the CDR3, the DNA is TGCAGTGCTAGAGATCGGACCTTCCATGGCTACACCTTC. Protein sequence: CSARDRTFHGYTF.

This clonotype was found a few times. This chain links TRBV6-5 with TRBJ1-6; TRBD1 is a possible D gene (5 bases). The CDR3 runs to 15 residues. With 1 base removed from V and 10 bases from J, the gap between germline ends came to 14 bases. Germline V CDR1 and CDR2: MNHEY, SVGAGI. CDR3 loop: CASSYLTPGGSPLHF. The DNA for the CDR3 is TGTGCCAGCAGTTACTTAACACCCGGGGGGTCACCCCTCCACTTT.

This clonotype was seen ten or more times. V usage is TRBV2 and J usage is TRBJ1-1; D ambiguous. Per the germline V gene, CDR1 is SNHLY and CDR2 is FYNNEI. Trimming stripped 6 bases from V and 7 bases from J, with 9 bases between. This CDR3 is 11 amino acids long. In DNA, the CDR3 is TGTGCCAGCAGGGTTAATCTTGAAGCTTTCTTT. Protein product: CASRVNLEAFF.

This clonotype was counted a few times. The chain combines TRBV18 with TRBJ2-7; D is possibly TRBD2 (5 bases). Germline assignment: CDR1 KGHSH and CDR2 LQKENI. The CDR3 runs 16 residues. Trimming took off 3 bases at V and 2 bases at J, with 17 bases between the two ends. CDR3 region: CASSPGVSGNAYEQYF. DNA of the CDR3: TGTGCCAGCTCACCTGGGGTTTCGGGAAATGCCTACGAGCAGTACTTC.

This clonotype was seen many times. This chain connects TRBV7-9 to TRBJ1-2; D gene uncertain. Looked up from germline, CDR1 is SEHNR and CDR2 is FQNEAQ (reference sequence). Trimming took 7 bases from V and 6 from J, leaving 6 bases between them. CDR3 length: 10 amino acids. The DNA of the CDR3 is TGTGCCAGCATTGGGGATGGCTACACCTTC. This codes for CASIGDGYTF.

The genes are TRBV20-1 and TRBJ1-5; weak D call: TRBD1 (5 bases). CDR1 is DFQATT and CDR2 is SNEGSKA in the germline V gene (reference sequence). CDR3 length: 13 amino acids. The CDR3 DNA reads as TGCAGCGCCGGGACGGACCCCAATCAGCCCCAGCATTTT. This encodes CSAGTDPNQPQHF.

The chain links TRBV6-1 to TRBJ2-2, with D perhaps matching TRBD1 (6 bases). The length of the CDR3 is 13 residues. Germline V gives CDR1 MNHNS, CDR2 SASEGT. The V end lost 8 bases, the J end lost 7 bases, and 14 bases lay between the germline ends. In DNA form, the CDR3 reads TGTGCCAGCGGGGGCCGCAGGGGCGGGGAGCTGTTTTTT. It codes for CASGGRRGGELFF.

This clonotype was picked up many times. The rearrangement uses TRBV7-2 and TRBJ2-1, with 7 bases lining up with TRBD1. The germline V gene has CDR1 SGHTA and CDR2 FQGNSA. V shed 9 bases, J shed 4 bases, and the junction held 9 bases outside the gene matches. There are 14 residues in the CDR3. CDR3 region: CASRRQGSYNEQFF. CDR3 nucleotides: TGTGCCAGTCGGCGACAGGGATCGTACAATGAGCAGTTCTTC.

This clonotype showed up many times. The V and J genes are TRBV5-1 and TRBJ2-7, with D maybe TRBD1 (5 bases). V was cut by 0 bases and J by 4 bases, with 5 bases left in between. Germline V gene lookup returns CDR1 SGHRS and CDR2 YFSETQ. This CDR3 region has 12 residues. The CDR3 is CASSLEGYEQYF. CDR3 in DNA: TGCGCCAGCAGCTTGGAGGGGTACGAGCAGTACTTC. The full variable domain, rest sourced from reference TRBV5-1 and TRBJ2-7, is KAGVTQTPRYLIKTRGQQVTLSCSPISGHRSVSWYQQTPGQGLQFLFEYFSETQRNKGNFPGRFSGRQFSNSRSEMNVSTLELGDSALYLCASSLEGYEQYFGPGTRLTVT.

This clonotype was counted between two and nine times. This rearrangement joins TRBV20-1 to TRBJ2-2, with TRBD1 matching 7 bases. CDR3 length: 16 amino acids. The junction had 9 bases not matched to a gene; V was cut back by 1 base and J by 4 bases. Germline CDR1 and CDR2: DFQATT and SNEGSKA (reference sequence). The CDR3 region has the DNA TGCAGTGCTAGAGCGTTGAGACAGGGAAGCACCGGGGAGCTGTTTTTT. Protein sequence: CSARALRQGSTGELFF.

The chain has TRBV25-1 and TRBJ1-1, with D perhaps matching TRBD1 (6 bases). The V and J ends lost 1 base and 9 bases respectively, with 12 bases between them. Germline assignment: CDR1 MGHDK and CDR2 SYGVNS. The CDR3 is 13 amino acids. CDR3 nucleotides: TGTGCCAGCAGTGAATCCCCTGACAGGCAAGCTTTCTTT. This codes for CASSESPDRQAFF.